This paragraph covers one TCR beta chain sequence. These data belong to a study of CD8+CD57+ T cells in acquired aplastic anemia. Sequencing involved patients with CD8+CD57+ cell expansion previously shown by flow cytometry. No patient had been given any therapy when blood was sampled. TCR beta VDJ and CDR3 profiling used genomic DNA as template. TCRdb recomputed calls from the reads with MiXCR, one row per CDR3 protein. Of approximately 170,000 distinct CDR3 sequences detected, approximately 44% appear once; the ten largest clones hold about 2.9%. What was sequenced was sorted CD4+, CD8+, or CD8+CD57+ T cells (not recorded which) from PBMCs. The sequence was collected from a human donor with aplastic anemia.

CDR3 bases: TGTGCCAGCAGCTCGCTAGCGGGGCTTTACGAGCAGTACTTC. This codes for CASSSLAGLYEQYF. The rearrangement uses TRBV7-9 and TRBJ2-7, with 9 bases lining up with TRBD2. V shed 4 bases, J shed 4 bases, and the junction held 5 bases outside the gene matches. The CDR3 sequence is 14 residues long. Germline V gives CDR1 SEHNR, CDR2 FQNEAQ (reference sequence).